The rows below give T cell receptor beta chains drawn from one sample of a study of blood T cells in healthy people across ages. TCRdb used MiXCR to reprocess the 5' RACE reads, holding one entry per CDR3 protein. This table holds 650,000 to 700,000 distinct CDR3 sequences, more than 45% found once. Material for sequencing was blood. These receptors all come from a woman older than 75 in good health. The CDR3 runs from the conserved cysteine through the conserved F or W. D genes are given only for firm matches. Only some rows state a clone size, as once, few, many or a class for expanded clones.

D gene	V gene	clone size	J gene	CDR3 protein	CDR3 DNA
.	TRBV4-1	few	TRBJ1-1	CASSQDSKGSQAFF	TGCGCCAGCAGCCAAGATTCGAAGGGATCCCAAGCTTTCTTT
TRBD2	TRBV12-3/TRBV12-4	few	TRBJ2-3	CASQASGSTDTQYF	TGTGCCAGCCAGGCTAGCGGGAGCACAGATACGCAGTATTTT
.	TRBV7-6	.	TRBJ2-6	CASSPMILTGANVLTF	TGTGCCAGCAGCCCAATGATCCTGACTGGGGCCAACGTCCTGACTTTC
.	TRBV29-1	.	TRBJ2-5	CSVEVTGKGTQYF	TGCAGCGTTGAAGTTACGGGGAAAGGGACCCAGTACTTC
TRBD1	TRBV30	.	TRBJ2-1	CAWSGQGRGEQFF	TGTGCCTGGAGTGGACAGGGCCGGGGTGAGCAGTTCTTT
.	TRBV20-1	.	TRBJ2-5	CSASQDPSQETQYF	TGCAGTGCCAGTCAGGACCCATCCCAAGAGACCCAGTACTTC
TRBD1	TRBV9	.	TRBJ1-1	CASSVALGKGAPNTEAFF	TGTGCCAGCAGCGTAGCACTGGGTAAGGGGGCGCCGAACACTGAAGCTTTCTTT
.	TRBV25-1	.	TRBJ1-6	CASSEVSYNSPLHF	TGTGCCAGCAGTGAGGTCTCCTATAATTCACCCCTCCACTTT
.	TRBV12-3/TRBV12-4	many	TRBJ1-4	CASSSGNEKLFF	TGTGCCAGCAGTTCAGGGAATGAAAAACTGTTTTTT
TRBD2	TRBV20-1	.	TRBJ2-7	CSARPPNIAGGRYEQYF	TGCAGTGCTAGGCCCCCAAATATAGCGGGGGGACGCTACGAGCAGTACTTC
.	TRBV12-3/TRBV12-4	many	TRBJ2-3	CASSLWDTGTDTQYF	TGTGCCAGCAGTTTGTGGGACACCGGCACAGATACGCAGTATTTT
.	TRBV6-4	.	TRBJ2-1	CASGQPGLSSSEQFF	TGTGCCAGCGGCCAACCGGGACTTTCTAGTAGTGAGCAGTTCTTC
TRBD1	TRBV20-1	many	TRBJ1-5	CSVPDREIQPQHF	TGCAGTGTCCCTGACAGGGAGATTCAGCCCCAGCATTTT
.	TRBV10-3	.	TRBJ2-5	CATLRRSQGTQYF	TGCGCCACTTTGCGACGAAGCCAAGGGACCCAGTACTTC
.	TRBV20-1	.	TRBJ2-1	CSAPQGSEKETQFF	TGCAGTGCCCCGCAGGGGTCGGAAAAAGAGACCCAGTTCTTC
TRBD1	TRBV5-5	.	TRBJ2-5	CASSLDRSTQYF	TGTGCCAGCAGCCTGGACAGGTCGACCCAGTACTTC
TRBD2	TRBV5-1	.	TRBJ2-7	CASSRFRTSGVYNEQYF	TGCGCCAGCAGCAGATTCCGGACTAGCGGGGTTTACAATGAGCAGTACTTC
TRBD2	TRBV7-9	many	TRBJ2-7	CASSPGTSNEQYF	TGTGCCAGCAGCCCCGGGACTAGCAACGAGCAGTACTTC
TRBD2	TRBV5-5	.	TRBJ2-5	CASSLVASGFRNEQYF	TGTGCCAGCAGCTTGGTCGCTAGCGGATTCAGAAATGAGCAGTACTTC
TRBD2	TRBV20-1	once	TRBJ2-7	CSASIGTSGRRHEQYF	TGCAGTGCTAGCATTGGGACTAGCGGGAGGAGGCATGAGCAGTACTTC
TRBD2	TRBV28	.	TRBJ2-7	CASSYRGLAPLYNEQYF	TGTGCCAGCAGTTATAGAGGACTAGCGCCTCTTTACAATGAGCAGTACTTC
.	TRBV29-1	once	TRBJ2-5	CSVGLNSETQYF	TGCAGCGTGGGACTCAATTCGGAGACCCAGTACTTC
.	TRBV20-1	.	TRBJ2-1	CSAHGVSSYNEQFF	TGCAGCGCCCACGGGGTCAGCTCCTACAATGAGCAGTTCTTC
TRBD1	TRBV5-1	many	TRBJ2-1	CASSHPAGQGAFEQFF	TGCGCCAGCAGCCATCCGGCAGGACAGGGGGCCTTTGAGCAGTTCTTC
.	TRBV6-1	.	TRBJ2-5	CASSLQGTWVQETQYF	TGTGCCAGCAGTCTCCAAGGGACTTGGGTTCAAGAGACCCAGTACTTC
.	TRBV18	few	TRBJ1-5	CASSQGARGIGQPQHF	TGTGCCAGCTCGCAAGGCGCCAGGGGAATTGGTCAGCCCCAGCATTTT
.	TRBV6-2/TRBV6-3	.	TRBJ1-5	CASSYSLGGDPLNQPQHF	TGTGCCAGCAGTTACTCGTTGGGGGGCGACCCATTAAATCAGCCCCAGCATTTT
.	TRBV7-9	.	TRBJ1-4	CANSRGTREKLFF	TGTGCCAACTCAAGGGGTACGCGTGAAAAACTGTTTTTT
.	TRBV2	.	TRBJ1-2	CASSDLTGLANYGYTF	TGTGCCAGCAGCGACCTCACAGGGTTAGCTAACTATGGCTACACCTTC
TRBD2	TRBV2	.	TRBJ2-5	CASGSGRGEETQYF	TGTGCCAGCGGTAGCGGGAGGGGGGAAGAGACCCAGTACTTC
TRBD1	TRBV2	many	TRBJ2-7	CASNPDRGYHEQYF	TGTGCCAGCAACCCGGACAGGGGGTACCACGAGCAGTACTTC
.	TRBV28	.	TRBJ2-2	CASTLRAGELFF	TGTGCCAGCACCCTAAGGGCCGGGGAGCTGTTTTTT
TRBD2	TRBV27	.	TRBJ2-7	CASSYSGAELYEQYF	TGTGCCAGCAGTTATAGCGGGGCAGAACTCTACGAGCAGTACTTC
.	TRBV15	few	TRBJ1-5	CATSRESRSNQPQHF	TGTGCCACCAGCAGAGAAAGTCGGTCCAATCAGCCCCAGCATTTT
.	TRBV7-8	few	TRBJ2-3	CASSFRLLSDTQYF	TGTGCCAGCAGCTTCAGGCTCCTTTCGGATACGCAGTATTTT
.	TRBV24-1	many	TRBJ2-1	CATSDLAGGNTKFF	TGTGCCACCAGTGATTTGGCGGGCGGGAATACGAAGTTCTTC
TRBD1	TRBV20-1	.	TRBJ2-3	CSAQKGDRARTDTQYF	TGCAGTGCTCAAAAAGGAGACAGGGCCCGCACAGATACGCAGTATTTT
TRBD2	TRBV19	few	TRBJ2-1	CAIRGGGTYNEQFF	TGTGCCATCAGGGGCGGGGGGACCTACAATGAGCAGTTCTTC
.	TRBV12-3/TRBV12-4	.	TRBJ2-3	CASRLSEYTQYF	TGTGCCAGCAGATTAAGTGAATATACGCAGTATTTT
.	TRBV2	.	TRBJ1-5	CASSEGHGDQPQHF	TGCGCCAGCAGCGAGGGACATGGGGATCAGCCCCAGCATTTT
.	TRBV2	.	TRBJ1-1	CASSASEIMNTEAFF	TGTGCCAGCAGTGCATCAGAGATAATGAACACTGAAGCTTTCTTT
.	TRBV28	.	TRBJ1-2	CASLSRVLLLNYGYTF	TGTGCCAGTCTCTCCAGGGTTCTATTACTCAACTATGGCTACACCTTC
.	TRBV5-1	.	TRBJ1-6	CASSLAGLTNSPPHF	TGCGCCAGCAGCTTGGCCGGACTGACTAATTCACCCCCCCACTTT
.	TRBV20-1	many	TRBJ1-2	CSAVLQGSNYGYTF	TGCAGTGCTGTACTACAGGGATCCAACTATGGCTACACCTTC